This entry lists 21 T cell receptor beta chains sequenced from one sample in a study of regulatory T cells in long-lasting Graves disease. Time point specified: newly diagnosed GD, antithyroid drugs for less than 3 months. The TCR library used RNA extracted from PBMCs. Building the TCR beta libraries relied on iRepertoire HTBI primers, and CDR3 regions underwent Arm-PCR. TCRdb recomputed calls from the multiplex PCR reads with MiXCR, one row per CDR3 protein. This sample has approximately 390,000 distinct CDR3 sequences, with around 16% found just once. These data were also filed under a second study, of T cells in Graves' hyperthyroidism and ophthalmopathy.

The sample in question was peripheral blood mononuclear cells (PBMCs), obtained at new diagnosis, from a patient treated with antithyroid drugs. The receptors derive from a woman under 30 with Graves disease.

Comments on this clonotype: The conserved phenylalanine or tryptophan normally closing the CDR3 is absent here, so this likely arose from a read error. The chain joins TRBV4-1 to TRBJ2-7, with a possible D match to TRBD2 (5 bases). This CDR3 has 13 residues. Trimming cost V 3 bases and J 3 bases, with 9 bases left between them. The germline V gene has CDR1 MGHRA and CDR2 YSYEKL. The CDR3 DNA reads as TGCGCCAGCAGCCAGATCGGGGTCTACGAGCAGTACCTC. Its protein is CASSQIGVYEQYL.

This clonotype was seen a handful of times. CDR3 loop: CASSEESSGGADTQYF. Written as DNA, the CDR3 is TGTGCCAGCAGTGAAGAGTCTAGCGGGGGGGCAGATACGCAGTATTTT. The chain uses TRBV6-1 and TRBJ2-3; 12 bases line up with TRBD2. The CDR3 contains 16 residues. The trim removed 1 base at V and 4 bases at J, leaving 3 bases unmatched. CDR1 and CDR2 from the germline V gene are MNHNS and SASEGT.

This clonotype has only a few counts. The rearrangement links TRBV10-2 to TRBJ2-3; 11 bases are shared with TRBD2. V lost 6 bases and J lost 1; bases outside the gene matches: 3. Germline CDR1 and CDR2: WSHSY and SAAADI. This CDR3 has 15 residues. CDR3 nucleotides: TGCGCCAGCAGAGAGACTAGCGGGGGCACAGATACGCAGTATTTT. It codes for CASRETSGGTDTQYF.

This clonotype has just a few counts. V gene TRBV4-2 combines with J gene TRBJ1-5; 10 bases are shared with TRBD1. The V gene end was trimmed by 2 bases and the J gene end by 5 bases; junction bases not matched to a gene: 9. This CDR3 is 17 amino acids long. The germline V gene encodes CDR1 LGHNA and CDR2 YNFKEQ. In nucleotides, the CDR3 is TGTGCCAGCAGCCAACTCGAGACAGGGGGCGTCGATCAGCCCCAGCATTTT. This codes for CASSQLETGGVDQPQHF.

On this clonotype: This may be a read error, as it is one base from a much larger clone. The genes are TRBV11-2 and TRBJ2-7; 7 bases are shared with TRBD1. Germline V gives CDR1 SGHAT, CDR2 FQNNGV. CDR3 length: 14 amino acids. V dropped 3 bases and J dropped 3; count of bases not matched to a gene: 5. CDR3: CASSFARDSYEQYF. The CDR3 DNA reads TGTGCCAGCAGCTTCGCACGGGACAGCTACGAGCAGTACTTC.

In its sample, this clonotype was seen many times. The V and J genes are TRBV29-1 and TRBJ1-2, with D possibly being TRBD1 (5 bases). V was cut by 4 bases and J by 8 bases, with 14 bases left in between. Germline V CDR1 and CDR2: SQVTM, ANQGSEA. This CDR3 region has 12 residues. CDR3 DNA: TGCAGCGTTGTCGACAGTCTGGCCGGCTACACCTTC. Its translation is CSVVDSLAGYTF.

J is TRBJ2-3 and V is TRBV20-1; 10 nucleotides agree with TRBD2. Germline V lookup: CDR1 DFQATT, CDR2 SNEGSKA (reference sequence). With 0 bases clipped from V and 2 bases from J, the junction kept 5 bases outside the gene matches. This CDR3 is 16 amino acids long. CDR3 coding DNA: TGCAGTGCTAGAGATGTAAGCGGGAGGGACACAGATACGCAGTATTTT. Translating gives CSARDVSGRDTDTQYF.

This clonotype was counted only a few times. The chain couples TRBV5-4 to TRBJ2-1; D remains unclear. The germline gives CDR1 SGHNT, CDR2 YYREEE (reference sequence). Deletions cut 5 bases from V and 2 bases from J, with 14 bases between. This CDR3 is 15 amino acids long. In DNA form, the CDR3 reads TGTGCCAGCAGAACTCAGAGTGCGACCTACAATGAGCAGTTCTTC. Its translation is CASRTQSATYNEQFF.

This clonotype has ten or more counts. The gene calls are TRBV28 and TRBJ2-7; D remains ambiguous. Germline CDR1 is MDHEN and CDR2 is SYDVKM. The CDR3 length is 13 residues. Trimming removed 5 bases at V and 7 bases at J, with 15 bases between. The CDR3 region is CASSVGGLREQYF. The CDR3, as DNA: TGTGCCAGCAGTGTGGGCGGCCTCCGGGAGCAGTACTTC. Supplemented by reference TRBV28 and TRBJ2-7, the full variable domain reads DVKVTQSSRYLVKRTGEKVFLECVQDMDHENMFWYRQDPGLGLRLIYFSYDVKMKEKGDIPEGYSVSREKKERFSLILESASTNQTSMYLCASSVGGLREQYFGPGTRLTVT.

The V and J genes are TRBV7-4 and TRBJ1-5; D remains ambiguous. This CDR3 is 19 amino acids long. With 1 base removed from V and 2 bases from J, the gap between germline ends came to 21 bases. CDR1 and CDR2 (germline): SGHVT, SQSDAQ. The CDR3 sequence is CASSLGGVGEEKGNQPQHF. The CDR3 nucleotides read TGTGCCAGCAGCTTAGGGGGAGTTGGCGAGGAAAAGGGCAATCAGCCCCAGCATTTT.

This clonotype was found many times. This chain connects TRBV7-2 to TRBJ1-4, with D possibly being TRBD1 (5 bases). The CDR3 sequence is 16 residues long. V lost 2 bases to trimming and J lost 0 bases, with 10 bases between them. Germline V lookup: CDR1 SGHTA, CDR2 FQGNSA. CDR3 nucleotides: TGTGCCAGCAGCTTATACAGGACTGCAACTAATGAAAAACTGTTTTTT. Its translation: CASSLYRTATNEKLFF.

This clonotype has a count of ten or more. V usage is TRBV7-2 and J usage is TRBJ2-5, with no clear D. This CDR3 comprises 14 residues. Germline CDR1 SGHTA, CDR2 FQGNSA. The V gene lost 1 base and the J gene lost 0 bases, with 6 bases spanning the gap. This CDR3 is CASSLVGNQETQYF. Written as DNA, the CDR3 is TGTGCCAGCAGCTTAGTGGGGAACCAAGAGACCCAGTACTTC.

Ten or more counts support this clonotype. This chain connects TRBV15 to TRBJ2-1, with TRBD2 matching 7 bases. This CDR3 is built from 16 residues. V shed 2 bases, J shed 4 bases, and the junction held 8 bases outside the gene matches. In germline, CDR1 is LNHNV, CDR2 YYDKDF (reference sequence). CDR3 sequence (DNA): TGTGCCACCAGCAGACCCGGGAAGCGGGATTACAATGAGCAGTTCTTC. Translating gives CATSRPGKRDYNEQFF.

This clonotype was found a few times. V and J are TRBV2 and TRBJ1-4; D uncertain. The germline V gene encodes CDR1 SNHLY and CDR2 FYNNEI. V lost 4 bases and J lost 6, with 12 bases in between. The CDR3 consists of 14 residues. The CDR3 nucleotides are TGTGCCAGCAGTGTTAACCCGTCGGATGAAAAACTGTTTTTT. Protein sequence: CASSVNPSDEKLFF. Complete variable domain (other parts from reference TRBV2 and TRBJ1-4): EPEVTQTPSHQVTQMGQEVILRCVPISNHLYFYWYRQILGQKVEFLVSFYNNEISEKSEIFDDQFSVERPDGSNFTLKIRSTKLEDSAMYFCASSVNPSDEKLFFGSGTQLSVL.

This clonotype has only a few counts. With a much larger clone just one base away, this may be a read error. The chain joins TRBV20-1 to TRBJ2-3; TRBD1 agrees at 9 bases. Trimming took 0 bases from V and 3 from J; bases not matched to a gene: 7. The CDR3 consists of 16 residues. Germline CDR1 reads DFQATT; CDR2 reads SNEGSKA (reference sequence). The CDR3 nucleotides are TGCAGTGCTAGAGATCAGGGACAGGGAGAGACAGATACGCAGTATTTT. As protein: CSARDQGQGETDTQYF.

This clonotype showed up many times. V and J are TRBV5-1 and TRBJ2-1, with D tentatively TRBD1 (5 bases). The CDR3 is 14 amino acids. CDR1 is SGHRS, CDR2 YFSETQ, per germline. V dropped 0 bases and J dropped 5 bases, with 9 bases sitting between them. The CDR3 reads CASSLGTDNNEQFF. CDR3 sequence (DNA): TGCGCCAGCAGCTTGGGTACGGACAACAATGAGCAGTTCTTC.

This clonotype was counted between two and nine times. One base separates it from a far larger clone, so it is likely a read error. The chain joins TRBV11-2 to TRBJ2-3; a possible D gene is TRBD2 (5 bases). The J call is uncertain, as TRBJ2-1 better fits the DNA end. Germline-derived CDR1 and CDR2 are SGHAT and FQNNGV. The CDR3 has 15 residues. CDR3 sequence: CASRLPGTVYDEQFF. The DNA for the CDR3 is TGTGCCAGCAGACTACCGGGAACAGTCTACGATGAGCAGTTCTTC.

This clonotype was observed a handful of times. V gene TRBV19 combines with J gene TRBJ1-2; D is unresolved. The V end was cut by 5 bases, the J end by 3 bases, with 4 bases between. Germline CDR1 is LNHDA and CDR2 is SQIVND (reference sequence). The CDR3 sequence is 11 residues long. CDR3 coding DNA: TGTGCCAGTAGTTACGACTATGGCTACACCTTC. The encoded protein is CASSYDYGYTF.

The sample holds a few counts of this clonotype. The chain joins TRBV5-1 to TRBJ1-1, with D possibly being TRBD1 (5 bases). The CDR3 totals 14 residues. Germline CDR1 reads SGHRS; CDR2 reads YFSETQ. V shed 4 bases and J shed 0 bases, with 10 bases lying between them. CDR3 loop: CASSPDTVNTEAFF. The CDR3 region has the DNA TGCGCCAGCAGCCCGGACACAGTGAACACTGAAGCTTTCTTT. The whole variable domain, remainder taken from reference TRBV5-1 and TRBJ1-1, is KAGVTQTPRYLIKTRGQQVTLSCSPISGHRSVSWYQQTPGQGLQFLFEYFSETQRNKGNFPGRFSGRQFSNSRSEMNVSTLELGDSALYLCASSPDTVNTEAFFGQGTRLTVV.

The chain joins TRBV29-1 to TRBJ2-3; the D call may be TRBD1 or TRBD2 (6 bases each). Germline values: CDR1 SQVTM, CDR2 ANQGSEA. This CDR3 contains 13 residues. V lost 7 bases to trimming and J lost 3 bases, with 14 bases between them. The CDR3 nucleotides are TGCAGCGAACGGGGGCGCTCTACAGATACGCAGTATTTT. Translation: CSERGRSTDTQYF.

This clonotype was picked up many times. This sequence joins TRBV6-2 or TRBV6-3 and TRBJ2-1, with 11 nucleotides matching TRBD2. The CDR3 contains 15 residues. Germline V gene data show CDR1 as MNHEY and CDR2 as SVGEGT. With 6 bases clipped from V and 5 bases from J, the junction kept 6 bases outside the gene matches. The CDR3 DNA reads as TGTGCCAGCAGCATTCTAGCGGGAGGCGACAATGAGCAGTTCTTC. Translated: CASSILAGGDNEQFF.